The 17 T cell receptor beta chains listed next were all sequenced from one sample in a study of PD-L1 blockade in urothelial cancer. This table comes from immunoSEQ multiplex PCR, and its TCRdb copy is limited to in-frame clones, with some not included. The profile shows fewer than 50,000 clones, about 90% of them singletons. The material was PBMCs, obtained around atezolizumab (anti-PD-L1) treatment. The source is a man aged 55 to 70 with urothelial cancer.

This sequence joins TRBV2 and TRBJ2-7; D unresolved. CDR1 and CDR2 (germline): SNHLY, FYNNEI. The CDR3 sequence is 14 residues long. V gave up 2 bases and J gave up 0 bases, with 8 bases separating them. The CDR3 DNA is TGTGCCAGCAGTGAATTGATGAGCTCCTACGAGCAGTACTTC. Protein: CASSELMSSYEQYF.

The rearrangement uses TRBV10-1 and TRBJ2-1; D perhaps matches TRBD1 (6 bases). Germline CDR1 WNHNN, CDR2 SYGVQD (reference sequence). The CDR3 extends over 13 amino acids. V was pared by 4 bases and J by 9 bases, with 13 bases between. The DNA for the CDR3 is TGCGCCAGCAGTGTGGGGACACCGTCTGAGCAGTTCTTC. This encodes CASSVGTPSEQFF.

The rearrangement joins TRBV5-4 to TRBJ2-3; TRBD1 might be the D (6 bases). Germline V gene data show CDR1 as SGHNT and CDR2 as YYREEE (reference sequence). Trimming took off 4 bases at V and 4 bases at J, with 10 bases between the two ends. The CDR3 loop spans 13 amino acids. The DNA of the CDR3 is TGTGCCAGCAGCAAACAGGGTGCAGATACGCAGTATTTT. Residues: CASSKQGADTQYF.

The rearrangement links TRBV4-1 to TRBJ2-5; D uncertain. The germline CDR1 and CDR2 sequences are MGHRA and YSYEKL. The CDR3 extends over 15 amino acids. Deletions cut 1 base from V and 1 base from J, with 10 bases between. This CDR3 is CASSQVGIPQETQYF. The CDR3 coding sequence is TGCGCCAGCAGCCAAGTGGGCATTCCCCAAGAGACCCAGTACTTC.

This clone showed up just once. The rearrangement links TRBV7-3 to TRBJ2-1; D possibly corresponds to TRBD2 (6 bases). The germline V and J ends were trimmed by 5 bases and 6 bases, with 14 bases remaining between them. The germline V gene has CDR1 SGHTA and CDR2 FQGTGA. The CDR3 has 14 residues. The CDR3 spells CASSQAGSANEQFF. CDR3 nucleotide sequence: TGTGCCAGCAGCCAGGCGGGGTCGGCCAATGAGCAGTTCTTC.

In DNA form, the CDR3 reads TGTGCCAGCAGCTTATTTTTGGCAGGGCCTGGAAACACCATATATTTT. This translates into CASSLFLAGPGNTIYF. The V and J genes are TRBV7-6 and TRBJ1-3, with D possibly matching TRBD1 (5 bases). CDR3 length: 16 residues. The germline V gene encodes CDR1 SGHVS and CDR2 FNYEAQ. Trimming cost V 2 bases and J 2 bases, with 13 bases left between them.

As to this clone: The junction does not match germline at one end; this may be a read error. J is TRBJ2-5 and V is TRBV7-7; 10 bases are shared with TRBD1. Germline V gene data show CDR1 as SSHAT and CDR2 as FNYEAQ (reference sequence). The CDR3 is made up of 16 amino acids. The chain's CDR3 is CASSSGQGGIQETQYF. The DNA of the CDR3 is TGTGCTAGCAGCTCCGGACAGGGGGGAATACAAGAGACCCAGTACTTC. The variable domain in full, completed from reference TRBV7-7 and TRBJ2-5, reads GAGVSQSPRYKVTKRGQDVTLRCDPISSHATLYWYQQALGQGPEFLTYFNYEAQPDKSGLPSDRFSAERPEGSISTLTIQRTEQRDSAMYRCASSSGQGGIQETQYFGPGTRLLVL.

This chain links TRBV10-2 with TRBJ1-2, with TRBD1 identical over 8 bases. The CDR3 loop spans 14 amino acids. Germline V gene data show CDR1 as WSHSY and CDR2 as SAAADI. Trimming removed 5 bases from V and 4 bases from J; junction bases left unmatched: 6. The CDR3 DNA is TGCGCCAGCAGTTACGACAGGGGCCCCTATGGCTACACCTTC. Amino acids: CASSYDRGPYGYTF.

The chain joins TRBV30 to TRBJ1-2; a possible D gene is TRBD1 (5 bases). Germline CDR1 GTSNPN, CDR2 SVGIG (reference sequence). This CDR3 is built from 13 residues. V was trimmed by 0 bases and J by 8 bases, leaving 13 bases between them. The CDR3 sequence is CAWSVGHQSGYTF. The CDR3 DNA follows: TGTGCCTGGAGTGTCGGACATCAGAGCGGCTACACCTTC.

The chain combines TRBV6-6 with TRBJ1-3; no clear D. This CDR3 region has 14 residues. The V gene lost 6 bases and the J gene lost 4 bases, with 13 bases spanning the gap. Germline CDR1 and CDR2: MNHNY and SVGAGI (reference sequence). CDR3 protein: CASRVNRAGNTIYF. The CDR3 DNA sequence: TGTGCCAGCAGAGTTAATAGAGCAGGAAACACCATATATTTT.

V gene TRBV5-1 combines with J gene TRBJ2-5, with 7 nucleotides matching TRBD1. The CDR3 is made up of 18 amino acids. The V segment lost 0 bases and the J segment 3 bases; nucleotides outside the gene matches: 14. In germline, CDR1 is SGHRS, CDR2 YFSETQ. Here the CDR3 reads CASSLGVGPRGREETQYF. DNA of the CDR3: TGCGCCAGCAGCTTGGGAGTAGGGCCGAGGGGGCGGGAAGAGACCCAGTACTTC.

This clone was found a few times. The V and J genes are TRBV9 and TRBJ1-1; D unclear. The CDR3 covers 16 residues. Germline values: CDR1 SGDLS, CDR2 YYNGEE. Trimming pared 4 bases from V and 0 bases from J, leaving 16 bases between. The CDR3 region is CASSPQAGRLNTEAFF. The CDR3, as DNA: TGTGCCAGCAGCCCCCAAGCGGGCAGGCTGAACACTGAAGCTTTCTTT.

The chain uses TRBV11-2 and TRBJ2-7, with no clear D. This CDR3 region has 13 residues. Per germline, CDR1 SGHAT and CDR2 FQNNGV. The V and J ends lost 2 bases and 3 bases respectively, with 8 bases between them. The chain's CDR3 is CASSLIGGYEQYF. CDR3 coding DNA: TGTGCCAGCAGCTTAATCGGCGGCTACGAGCAGTACTTC.

A note on this clone: Compared with germline, one end of the junction differs, possibly owing to a read error. As DNA, the CDR3 is TGTGCCACCACCGGGACAGGGAACGCTGAAGCTTTCTTT. This sequence encodes CATTGTGNAEAFF. The chain combines TRBV7-9 with TRBJ1-1; TRBD1 matches 9 bases. Germline V gene lookup returns CDR1 SEHNR and CDR2 FQNEAQ (reference sequence). The CDR3 covers 13 residues.

This clone was seen a single time. The genes are TRBV7-2 and TRBJ2-3, with a tentative D call TRBD2 (6 bases). This CDR3 contains 17 residues. The V gene's germline CDR1 is SGHTA and CDR2 FQGNSA. With 7 bases removed from V and 3 bases from J, the gap between germline ends came to 23 bases. CDR3 residues: CASTSPRGGTNTDTQYF. The CDR3 region has the DNA TGTGCCAGCACTTCACCGCGGGGCGGAACTAATACAGATACGCAGTATTTT.

CDR3 coding DNA: TGTGCCAGCAGGGGCGGGACAGGGTACAATGAGCAGTTCTTC. It specifies CASRGGTGYNEQFF. The chain uses TRBV6-1 and TRBJ2-1, with 9 bases aligning to TRBD1. The junction had 4 bases not matched to a gene; V was cut back by 6 bases and J by 4 bases. The V gene's germline CDR1 is MNHNS and CDR2 SASEGT. The length of the CDR3 is 14 residues.

This sequence joins TRBV2 and TRBJ1-5; 9 bases are a match to TRBD1. The J segment lost 4 bases and the V segment lost 4 bases, leaving 5 bases of the junction unmatched. Germline assignment: CDR1 SNHLY and CDR2 FYNNEI. This CDR3 region has 15 residues. CDR3 protein: CASSGGDRANQPQHF. CDR3 nucleotide sequence: TGTGCCAGCAGTGGAGGGGACAGGGCGAATCAGCCCCAGCATTTT.